Ten or more counts support the clone carrying this T cell receptor beta chain. Its target is not known. Described time point: persistent/refractory GD, antithyroid drugs over 5 years with positive TRAb. From PBMCs, RNA was extracted and then used to make the TCR library. The data originate from a study of regulatory T cells in long-lasting Graves disease. The study, taken as a whole, reports: Repertoires from persistent disease leaned toward TRBV28, TRBJ1-2 and TRBJ2-5. Persistent Graves' patients showed a TCR diversity that was lower than that of newly diagnosed ones. Persistent patients shared some 2,500 public clonotypes among themselves. Newly diagnosed patients shared fewer, at about a thousand.

Construction of TCR beta libraries relied on iRepertoire HTBI primers and on Arm-PCR targeting CDR3 regions. A single record per CDR3 protein comes from TCRdb applying MiXCR to the multiplex PCR reads. The sample comprises hundreds of thousands of distinct CDR3 sequences, 20% of which are singletons, and less than 25% rests with the top ten. V shed 3 bases, J shed 3 bases, and the junction held 6 bases outside the gene matches. Germline lookup yields CDR1 MDHEN and CDR2 SYDVKM. The CDR3 loop spans 15 amino acids. This sequence originates from a female donor with Graves disease. The sample was peripheral blood mononuclear cells (PBMCs), taken when the disease was refractory, from a patient treated with antithyroid drugs. The chain employs TRBV28 and TRBJ2-7; TRBD1 aligns across 9 bases. The CDR3 loop reads CASSFAQGAVYEQYF. For the CDR3, the DNA is TGTGCCAGCAGTTTCGCACAGGGGGCCGTCTACGAGCAGTACTTC.